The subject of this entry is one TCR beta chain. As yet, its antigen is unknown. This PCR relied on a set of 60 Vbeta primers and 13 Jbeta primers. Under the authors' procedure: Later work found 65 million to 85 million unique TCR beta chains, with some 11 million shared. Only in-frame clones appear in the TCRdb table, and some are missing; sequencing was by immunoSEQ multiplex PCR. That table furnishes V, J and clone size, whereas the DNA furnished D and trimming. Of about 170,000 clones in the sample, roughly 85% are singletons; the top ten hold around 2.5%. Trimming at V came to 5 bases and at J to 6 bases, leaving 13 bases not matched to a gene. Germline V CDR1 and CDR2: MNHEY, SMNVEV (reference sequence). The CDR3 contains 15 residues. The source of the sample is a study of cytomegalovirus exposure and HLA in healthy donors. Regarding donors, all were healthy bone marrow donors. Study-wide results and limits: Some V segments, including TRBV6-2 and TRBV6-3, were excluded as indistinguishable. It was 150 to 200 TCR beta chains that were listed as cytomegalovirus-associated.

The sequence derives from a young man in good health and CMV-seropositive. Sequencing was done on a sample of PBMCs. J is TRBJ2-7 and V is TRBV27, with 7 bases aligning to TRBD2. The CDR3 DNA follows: TGTGCCAGCAGTACGTCCGGGACTACCATGTTCGAGCAGTACTTC. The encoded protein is CASSTSGTTMFEQYF.